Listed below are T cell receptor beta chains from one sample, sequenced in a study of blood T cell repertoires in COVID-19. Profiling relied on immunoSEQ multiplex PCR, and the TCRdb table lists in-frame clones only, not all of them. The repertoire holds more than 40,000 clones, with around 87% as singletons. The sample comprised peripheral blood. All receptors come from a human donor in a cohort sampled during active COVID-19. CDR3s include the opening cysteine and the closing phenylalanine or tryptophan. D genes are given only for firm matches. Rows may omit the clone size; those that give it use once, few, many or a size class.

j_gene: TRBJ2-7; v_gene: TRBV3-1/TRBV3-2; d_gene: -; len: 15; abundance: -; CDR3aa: CASSSRSGNSYEQYF; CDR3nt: TGTGCCAGCAGCTCTCGGTCAGGCAACTCCTACGAGCAGTACTTC
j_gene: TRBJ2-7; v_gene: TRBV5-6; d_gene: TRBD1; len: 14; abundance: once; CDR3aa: CASSWGQGGYEQYF; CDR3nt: TGTGCCAGCAGCTGGGGACAGGGGGGGTACGAGCAGTACTTC
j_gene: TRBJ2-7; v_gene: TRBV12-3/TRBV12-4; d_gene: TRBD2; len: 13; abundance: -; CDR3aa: CASSPPSGGGQYF; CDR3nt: TGTGCCAGCAGTCCCCCTAGCGGGGGGGGGCAGTACTTC
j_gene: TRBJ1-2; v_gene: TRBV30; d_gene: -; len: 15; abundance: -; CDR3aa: CAWSVRWGNDYGYTF; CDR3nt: TGTGCCTGGAGTGTACGGTGGGGCAATGACTATGGCTACACCTTC
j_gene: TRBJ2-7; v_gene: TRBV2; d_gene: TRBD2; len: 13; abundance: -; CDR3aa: CASRTSGTYEQYF; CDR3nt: TGTGCCAGCAGGACTAGCGGAACGTACGAGCAGTACTTC
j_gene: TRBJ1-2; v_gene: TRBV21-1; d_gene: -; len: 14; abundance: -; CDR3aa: CASGRDRDGYGYTF; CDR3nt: TGTGCCAGCGGCCGAGACAGGGACGGCTATGGCTACACCTTC
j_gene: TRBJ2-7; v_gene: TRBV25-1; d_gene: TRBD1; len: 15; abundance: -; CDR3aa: CASRGSGQWVGEQYF; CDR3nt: TGTGCCAGCAGAGGGTCGGGACAGTGGGTCGGCGAGCAGTACTTC
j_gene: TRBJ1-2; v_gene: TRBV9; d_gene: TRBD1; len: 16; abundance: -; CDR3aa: CASSVDRDRDRYGYTF; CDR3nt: TGTGCCAGCAGCGTAGACCGGGACAGGGATAGATATGGCTACACCTTC
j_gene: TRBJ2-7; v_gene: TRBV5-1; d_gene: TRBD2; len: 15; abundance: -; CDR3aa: CASSPELAGGYEQYF; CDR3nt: TGCGCCAGCAGCCCCGAACTAGCGGGAGGGTACGAGCAGTACTTC
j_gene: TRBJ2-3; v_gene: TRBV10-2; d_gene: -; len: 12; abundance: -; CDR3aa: CASSDVRATQYF; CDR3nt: TGCGCCAGCAGTGACGTGCGGGCTACGCAGTATTTT
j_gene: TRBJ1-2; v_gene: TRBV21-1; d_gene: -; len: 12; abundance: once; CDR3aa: CASTGTGIGYTF; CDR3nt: TGTGCCAGCACCGGGACAGGGATCGGCTACACCTTC
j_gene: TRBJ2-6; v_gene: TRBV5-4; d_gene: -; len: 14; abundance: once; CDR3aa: CASSTTVGANVLTF; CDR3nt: TGTGCCAGCAGCACGACAGTTGGGGCCAACGTCCTGACTTTC
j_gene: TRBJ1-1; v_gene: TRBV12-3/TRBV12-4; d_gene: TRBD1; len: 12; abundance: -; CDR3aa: CASRQGLTEAFF; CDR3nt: TGTGCCAGCAGACAGGGGCTCACTGAAGCTTTCTTT
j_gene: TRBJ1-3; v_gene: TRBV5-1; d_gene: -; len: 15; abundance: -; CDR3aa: CASSLYPDSGNTIYF; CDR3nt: TGCGCCAGCAGCTTGTATCCAGACTCTGGAAACACCATATATTTT
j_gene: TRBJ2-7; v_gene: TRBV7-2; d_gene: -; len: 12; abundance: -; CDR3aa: CASSFSDYEQYF; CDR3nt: TGTGCCAGCAGCTTTAGCGACTACGAGCAGTACTTC
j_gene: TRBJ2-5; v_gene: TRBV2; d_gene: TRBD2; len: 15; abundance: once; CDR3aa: CASSHTSGTLETQYF; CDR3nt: TGTGCCAGCAGCCACACTAGCGGGACTTTGGAGACCCAGTACTTC
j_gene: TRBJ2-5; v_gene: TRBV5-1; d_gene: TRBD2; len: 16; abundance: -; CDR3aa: CASSWGPAGGQETQYF; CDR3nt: TGCGCCAGCAGCTGGGGTCCAGCGGGGGGGCAAGAGACCCAGTACTTC
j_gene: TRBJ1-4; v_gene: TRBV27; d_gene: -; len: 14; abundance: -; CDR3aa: CASSSWGANEKLFF; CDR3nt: TGTGCCAGCAGTTCCTGGGGGGCTAATGAAAAACTGTTTTTT
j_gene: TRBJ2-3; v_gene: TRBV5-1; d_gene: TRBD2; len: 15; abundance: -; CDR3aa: CASNRGGPSTDTQYF; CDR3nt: TGCGCCAGCAATCGCGGGGGACCTAGCACAGATACGCAGTATTTT
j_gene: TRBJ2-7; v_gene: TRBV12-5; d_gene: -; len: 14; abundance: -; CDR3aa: CASGQQGTPYEQYF; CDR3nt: TGTGCTAGTGGCCAACAGGGTACCCCCTACGAGCAGTACTTC
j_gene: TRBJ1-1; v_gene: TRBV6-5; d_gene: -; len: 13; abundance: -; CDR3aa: CASIKRGGAEAFF; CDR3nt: TGTGCCAGTATAAAGAGGGGGGGAGCTGAAGCTTTCTTT
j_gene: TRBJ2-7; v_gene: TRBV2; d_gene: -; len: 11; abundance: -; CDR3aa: CAGQYGERLYF; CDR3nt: TGTGCCGGTCAATACGGGGAGCGACTGTACTTC
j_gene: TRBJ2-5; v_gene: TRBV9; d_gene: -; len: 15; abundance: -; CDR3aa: CASTTGGALGETQYF; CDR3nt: TGTGCCAGCACCACTGGGGGGGCCCTTGGGGAGACCCAGTACTTC
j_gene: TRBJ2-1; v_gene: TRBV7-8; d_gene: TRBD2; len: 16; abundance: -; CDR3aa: CASSSSSGENYNEQFF; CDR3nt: TGTGCCAGCAGCTCCTCTAGCGGGGAGAATTACAATGAGCAGTTCTTC
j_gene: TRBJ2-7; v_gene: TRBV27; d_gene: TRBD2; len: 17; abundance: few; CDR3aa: CASSSTTSGRDSYEQYF; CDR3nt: TGTGCCAGCAGTTCTACGACTAGCGGGAGGGACTCCTACGAGCAGTACTTC
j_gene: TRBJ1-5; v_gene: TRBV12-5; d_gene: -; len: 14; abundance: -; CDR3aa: CASENREPNQPQHF; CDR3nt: TGTGCTAGTGAGAACAGGGAACCCAATCAGCCCCAGCATTTT
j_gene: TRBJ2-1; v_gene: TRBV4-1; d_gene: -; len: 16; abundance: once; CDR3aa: CASSASSEWTPNEQFF; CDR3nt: TGCGCCAGCAGCGCCTCTAGCGAGTGGACCCCCAATGAGCAGTTCTTC
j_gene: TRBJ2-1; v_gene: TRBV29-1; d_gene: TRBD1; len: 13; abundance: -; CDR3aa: CSVEMDRTNEQFF; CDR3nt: TGCAGCGTTGAAATGGACAGGACAAATGAGCAGTTCTTC
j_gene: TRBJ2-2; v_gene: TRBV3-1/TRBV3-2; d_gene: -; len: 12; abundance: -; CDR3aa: CASSLEAGELFF; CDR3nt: TGTGCCAGCAGCCTGGAGGCCGGGGAGCTGTTTTTT
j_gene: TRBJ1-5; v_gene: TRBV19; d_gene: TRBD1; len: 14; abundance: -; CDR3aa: CASSPGTAVEPQHF; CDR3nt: TGTGCCAGTAGTCCAGGGACAGCAGTGGAGCCCCAGCATTTT
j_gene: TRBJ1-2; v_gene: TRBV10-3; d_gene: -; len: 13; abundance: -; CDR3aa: CAISEELDRGYTF; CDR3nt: TGTGCCATCAGTGAAGAGTTAGATCGGGGCTACACCTTC
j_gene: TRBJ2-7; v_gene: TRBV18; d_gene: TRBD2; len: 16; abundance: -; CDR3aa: CASSPQVAGVTYEQYF; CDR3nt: TGTGCCAGCTCACCCCAGGTAGCGGGAGTGACCTACGAGCAGTACTTC